The 14 T cell receptor beta chains listed next were all sequenced from one sample in a study of PD-1 blockade in classical Hodgkin lymphoma. Some clones are missing from TCRdb's copy, which holds only in-frame ones; the method was immunoSEQ multiplex PCR. This table holds tens of thousands of clones, just under 80% found once. Time point of the sample: cycle 4 day 1 (C4D1), after about 6 weeks of nivolumab. There was relapse after autologous stem cell transplantation in every patient, and there was variation in brentuximab vedotin exposure. The input for sequencing was peripheral blood mononuclear cells (PBMCs), taken before the fourth cycle of nivolumab. These receptors were taken from a human donor with classical Hodgkin lymphoma.

V gene TRBV7-2 combines with J gene TRBJ1-4; D is ambiguous. CDR1 is SGHTA, CDR2 FQGNSA, per germline. V lost 8 bases and J lost 0, with 10 bases in between. The CDR3 has 14 residues. The CDR3, as DNA: TGTGCCAGCGGCCCCGGGACAACTAATGAAAAACTGTTTTTT. This sequence encodes CASGPGTTNEKLFF.

The chain recombines TRBV6-6 with TRBJ2-7, with 10 bases aligning to TRBD2. With 5 bases clipped from V and 0 bases from J, the junction kept 4 bases outside the gene matches. This CDR3 contains 15 residues. Looked up from germline, CDR1 is MNHNY and CDR2 is SVGAGI (reference sequence). The CDR3 is CASSISSGSSYEQYF. The CDR3 DNA sequence: TGTGCCAGCAGTATCTCTAGCGGGAGCTCCTACGAGCAGTACTTC.

This rearrangement joins TRBV7-6 to TRBJ2-1, with 15 bases matching TRBD2. Looked up from germline, CDR1 is SGHVS and CDR2 is FNYEAQ. The CDR3 is 14 residues long. The V gene end was trimmed by 4 bases and the J gene end by 10 bases; junction bases not matched to a gene: 2. For the CDR3, the DNA is TGTGCCAGCAGCTGGACTAGCGGGAGGGTCGAGCAGTTCTTC. This translates into CASSWTSGRVEQFF.

V usage is TRBV7-9 and J usage is TRBJ2-7, with D unresolved. The CDR3 loop spans 13 amino acids. Between the trimmed V and J ends, which lost 0 bases and 7 bases, there was a span of 10 bases. Germline assignment: CDR1 SEHNR and CDR2 FQNEAQ (reference sequence). The CDR3 nucleotides read TGTGCCAGCAGCTTAGCGGGGTCGGGTGAGCAGTACTTC. This gives the protein CASSLAGSGEQYF.

CDR3 sequence reads: CASSALSALITSEQYF. DNA for the CDR3: TGTGCCAGCAGTGCCCTAAGCGCACTAATAACCTCCGAGCAGTACTTC. This rearrangement joins TRBV2 to TRBJ2-7; D is uncertain. Germline V gives CDR1 SNHLY, CDR2 FYNNEI. Trimming removed 4 bases at V and 6 bases at J, with 22 bases between. The CDR3 totals 16 residues.

The chain has TRBV6-1 and TRBJ1-1; D not resolved. The ends were cut back, 6 bases at V and 1 base at J, with 12 bases in the middle. CDR3 length: 14 residues. The germline V gene has CDR1 MNHNS and CDR2 SASEGT. In DNA, the CDR3 is TGTGCCAGCAGCAACCGGGTTACGAACACTGAAGCTTTCTTT. Residues: CASSNRVTNTEAFF.

In this sample, this clone turned up once. The CDR3 DNA sequence: TGTGCCAGCAGTTGGCGGGGAAGCTCCTACGAGCAGTACTTC. This codes for CASSWRGSSYEQYF. The chain joins TRBV6-5 to TRBJ2-7; perhaps TRBD2 as D (6 bases). The CDR3 contains 14 residues. Germline V gene sequence: CDR1 MNHEY, CDR2 SVGAGI. V lost 4 bases and J lost 0, with 10 bases in between.

This rearrangement joins TRBV30 to TRBJ2-5; D remains ambiguous. V lost 0 bases and J 4 bases, leaving 6 bases between the germline ends. CDR1 GTSNPN and CDR2 SVGIG come from the germline V gene (reference sequence). The CDR3 covers 12 residues. As DNA, the CDR3 is TGTGCCTGGAGTGTAACGGGAGAGACCCAGTACTTC. Protein: CAWSVTGETQYF. The whole variable domain, remainder taken from reference TRBV30 and TRBJ2-5, is SQTIHQWPATLVQPVGSPLSLECTVEGTSNPNLYWYRQAAGRGLQLLFYSVGIGQISSEVPQNLSASRPQDRQFILSSKKLLLSDSGFYLCAWSVTGETQYFGPGTRLLVL.

The V gene is TRBV9, the J gene TRBJ1-1; no definite D call. The V gene lost 3 bases and the J gene lost 2 bases, with 14 bases spanning the gap. This CDR3 spans 15 amino acids. The germline V gene has CDR1 SGDLS and CDR2 YYNGEE. The CDR3 nucleotides read TGTGCCAGCAGCGCCAGATGGACCGAAAACACTGAAGCTTTCTTT. Translating gives CASSARWTENTEAFF.

The rearrangement uses TRBV28 and TRBJ1-4; weak D call: TRBD1 (6 bases). The CDR3 is made up of 14 amino acids. In germline, CDR1 is MDHEN, CDR2 SYDVKM. Deletions cut 3 bases from V and 8 bases from J, with 13 bases between. The CDR3 DNA reads as TGTGCCAGCAGTTTTGGGGGGCGCGGGGAAAAACTGTTTTTT. Residues: CASSFGGRGEKLFF.

V gene TRBV6-5 combines with J gene TRBJ2-7; 10 bases agree with TRBD1. J lost 2 bases, V lost 2 bases, and 3 bases had no gene match. This CDR3 is built from 15 residues. Per germline, CDR1 MNHEY and CDR2 SVGAGI. Here the CDR3 reads CASSYGTGDTYEQYF. CDR3 nucleotides: TGTGCCAGCAGTTACGGGACAGGGGATACCTACGAGCAGTACTTC.

This clone was detected ten times or more. The V and J genes are TRBV19 and TRBJ2-7; 8 positions agree with TRBD1. The V and J ends lost 4 bases and 9 bases, in that order; junction bases with no gene match: 8. The CDR3 extends over 13 amino acids. Germline loops: CDR1 LNHDA, CDR2 SQIVND (reference sequence). The chain's CDR3 is CASSNGQGLAQYF. The CDR3 DNA is TGTGCCAGTAGTAACGGACAGGGCCTGGCGCAGTACTTC.

V is TRBV21-1 and J is TRBJ2-3; TRBD2, the table's D call, lacks a check against the DNA. TRBV21-1 is given as a pseudogene. The CDR3 contains 16 residues. Here the CDR3 reads CASSKALEVVTDTQYF. CDR3 in DNA: TGTGCCAGCAGCAAAGCGCTCGAGGTCGTCACAGATACGCAGTATTTT.

This clone was seen a few times. This chain uses TRBV11-2 with TRBJ2-4; D uncertain. In germline, CDR1 is SGHAT, CDR2 FQNNGV. CDR3 size: 12 residues. V was trimmed by 2 bases and J by 3 bases, leaving 2 bases between them. This CDR3 is CASSLSKNIQYF. CDR3 in DNA: TGTGCCAGCAGCTTAAGCAAAAACATTCAGTACTTC.